These 29 T cell receptor beta chains share one sample of origin, sequenced in a study of blood T cell repertoires in COVID-19. Profiled with immunoSEQ multiplex PCR; TCRdb holds only in-frame clones, not every one. Altogether more than 150,000 clones are present, roughly 80% being singletons, with the ten largest covering roughly 8%. Material for sequencing was PBMCs or T cells enriched from blood (not recorded which). All receptors come from a woman aged 45-60 years who had recovered from COVID-19.

This chain connects TRBV9 to TRBJ1-3; D ambiguous. CDR1 is SGDLS, CDR2 YYNGEE, per germline. The CDR3 is 17 amino acids. The V gene lost 0 bases and the J gene lost 0 bases, with 13 bases spanning the gap. CDR3 sequence: CASSVEAGAPSGNTIYF. Here the CDR3 DNA reads TGTGCCAGCAGCGTAGAGGCGGGAGCCCCCTCTGGAAACACCATATATTTT.

V and J are TRBV4-3 and TRBJ2-5, with a tentative D call TRBD2 (6 bases). CDR3 length: 17 amino acids. The ends were cut back, 0 bases at V and 6 bases at J, with 20 bases in the middle. Germline CDR1 reads LGHNA; CDR2 reads YSLEER. The CDR3 nucleotides read TGCGCCAGCAGCCAAGATCGGGGCGGGACGACTGGGAAGACCCAGTACTTC. Translation: CASSQDRGGTTGKTQYF.

The rearrangement uses TRBV18 and TRBJ1-2, with a tentative D call TRBD1 (6 bases). The CDR3 is 14 amino acids. CDR1 KGHSH and CDR2 LQKENI come from the germline V gene. The V and J ends lost 3 bases and 3 bases respectively, with 11 bases between them. CDR3 sequence reads: CASSPEQGHYGYTF. The CDR3 DNA sequence: TGTGCCAGCTCACCTGAACAGGGACACTATGGCTACACCTTC.

V gene TRBV7-9 combines with J gene TRBJ1-1; TRBD1 is a possible D gene (6 bases). The CDR3 has 15 amino acids. Trimming left V 4 bases short and J 1 base short, with 13 bases between. From germline, CDR1 is SEHNR and CDR2 FQNEAQ (reference sequence). The chain's CDR3 is CASSSGVWGNTEAFF. The DNA of the CDR3 is TGTGCCAGCAGCTCAGGGGTTTGGGGGAACACTGAAGCTTTCTTT.

The chain joins TRBV3-1 (or the pseudogene TRBV3-2) to TRBJ2-7, with D perhaps TRBD2 (6 bases). Trimming removed 4 bases at V and 6 bases at J, with 19 bases between. The V gene's germline CDR1 is LGHDT and CDR2 YNNKEL (reference sequence). The CDR3 is 15 amino acids. CDR3 amino acids: CASSPPTSGLSEQYF. The CDR3 coding sequence is TGTGCCAGCAGCCCCCCGACTAGTGGGCTATCCGAGCAGTACTTC.

The chain is built from TRBV19 and TRBJ2-3, with D possibly TRBD1 on 5 matching bases. Trimming took off 10 bases at V and 5 bases at J, with 16 bases between the two ends. Per the germline V gene, CDR1 is LNHDA and CDR2 is SQIVND (reference sequence). The CDR3 consists of 13 residues. CDR3 nucleotide sequence: TGTGCCACTAAGGGGCCCTGGGTAGATACGCAGTATTTT. Protein: CATKGPWVDTQYF.

This rearrangement joins TRBV2 to TRBJ2-1, with D perhaps matching TRBD2 (6 bases). Per the germline V gene, CDR1 is SNHLY and CDR2 is FYNNEI. The V end lost 6 bases, the J end lost 14 bases, and 14 bases lay between the germline ends. The CDR3 length is 11 residues. CDR3 bases: TGTGCCAGCAGCGGGACTGTAGTGAAGTTCTTC. It specifies CASSGTVVKFF.

The chain's CDR3 is CANEIRGRKTQYF. CDR3 nucleotide sequence: TGTGCCAACGAGATCCGAGGGAGGAAGACCCAGTACTTC. The rearrangement joins TRBV19 to TRBJ2-5, with D possibly matching TRBD2 (6 bases). Germline CDR1 and CDR2: LNHDA and SQIVND (reference sequence). The CDR3 is 13 amino acids. V lost 10 bases, J lost 6 bases, and 18 bases lay in between.

Of note for this clone: Other nucleotide sequences from this sample produce the same CDR3. V and J are TRBV5-1 and TRBJ1-1; no firm D call. Germline-derived CDR1 and CDR2 are SGHRS and YFSETQ. The length of the CDR3 is 15 residues. The ends were cut back, 5 bases at V and 3 bases at J, with 17 bases in the middle. CDR3 coding DNA: TGCGCCAGCAGTCCTAACTTCGGGCGGGACACTGAAGCTTTCTTT. It translates to CASSPNFGRDTEAFF.

The CDR3 reads CASSTERTGYYGYTF. CDR3 nucleotides: TGTGCCAGCAGCACGGAACGGACAGGATACTATGGCTACACCTTC. The chain is built from TRBV7-9 and TRBJ1-2; 7 bases map to TRBD1. V trimming: 5 bases; J trimming: 3 bases; junction bases outside the gene matches: 9. There are 15 residues in the CDR3. Germline V gene sequence: CDR1 SEHNR, CDR2 FQNEAQ (reference sequence).

The V gene is TRBV14, the J gene TRBJ1-6; 11 bases line up with TRBD1. With 4 bases clipped from V and 17 bases from J, the junction kept 7 bases outside the gene matches. This CDR3 has 13 residues. CDR1 is SGHDN, CDR2 FVKESK, per germline. For the CDR3, the DNA is TGTGCCAGCAGCCGGGGACAGGGGGAAGGGGTCCACTTT. As protein: CASSRGQGEGVHF.

This clone was seen just once. This rearrangement joins TRBV4-3 to TRBJ1-2; no clear D. This CDR3 is 15 amino acids long. Germline V CDR1 and CDR2: LGHNA, YSLEER. V lost 0 bases, J lost 2 bases, and 10 bases lay in between. CDR3 loop: CASSQDIARNYGYTF. The CDR3 region has the DNA TGCGCCAGCAGCCAAGATATAGCACGGAACTATGGCTACACCTTC.

The V call is TRBV3-1 (or the pseudogene TRBV3-2), the J call TRBJ2-1; maybe TRBD1 (6 bases). The CDR3 spans 16 residues. CDR1 and CDR2 from the germline V gene are LGHDT and YNNKEL (reference sequence). The V and J ends lost 3 bases and 4 bases respectively, with 16 bases between them. Here the CDR3 DNA reads TGTGCCAGCAGCCAGGGACACCGGACCTCTTACAATGAGCAGTTCTTC. Translated: CASSQGHRTSYNEQFF.

The chain recombines TRBV20-1 with TRBJ2-4; possible D gene TRBD2, 6 bases. The CDR3 is 11 residues long. Germline V gene data show CDR1 as DFQATT and CDR2 as SNEGSKA (reference sequence). V was trimmed by 8 bases and J by 7 bases, leaving 12 bases between them. The CDR3 nucleotides are TGCAGTAAGTTAGGAGGGAACATTCAGTACTTC. It is translated as CSKLGGNIQYF.

This clone was observed a handful of times. The CDR3 DNA reads as TGCGCCAGCAGCTTGGAGACAGGGAACACTGAAGCTTTCTTT. As protein: CASSLETGNTEAFF. The chain links TRBV5-1 to TRBJ1-1, with D perhaps matching TRBD1 (6 bases). CDR1 is SGHRS, CDR2 YFSETQ, per germline. The V end lost 0 bases, the J end lost 1 base, and 7 bases lay between the germline ends. This CDR3 comprises 14 residues. Based on the CDR3 plus reference TRBV5-1 and TRBJ1-1, the full variable domain is KAGVTQTPRYLIKTRGQQVTLSCSPISGHRSVSWYQQTPGQGLQFLFEYFSETQRNKGNFPGRFSGRQFSNSRSEMNVSTLELGDSALYLCASSLETGNTEAFFGQGTRLTVV.

This clone has a handful of counts. The rearrangement uses TRBV19 and TRBJ2-4; D is unclear. Between the trimmed V and J ends, which lost 2 bases and 0 bases, there was a span of 2 bases. CDR3 size: 13 residues. Germline lookup yields CDR1 LNHDA and CDR2 SQIVND (reference sequence). Written as DNA, the CDR3 is TGTGCCAGTAGTATACTAGCCAAAAACATTCAGTACTTC. Its protein is CASSILAKNIQYF.

The chain uses TRBV5-1 and TRBJ2-1; TRBD1 matches at 7 bases. V lost 1 base to trimming and J lost 2 bases; unmatched junction nucleotides: 3. The CDR3 spans 15 residues. The germline V gene encodes CDR1 SGHRS and CDR2 YFSETQ. CDR3 residues: CASSLQGETYNEQFF. The CDR3 DNA sequence: TGCGCCAGCAGCTTGCAGGGGGAAACCTACAATGAGCAGTTCTTC.

This sequence joins TRBV19 and TRBJ1-2, with D tentatively TRBD1 (5 bases). Germline assignment: CDR1 LNHDA and CDR2 SQIVND (reference sequence). This CDR3 is built from 13 residues. Deletions cut 5 bases from V and 4 bases from J, with 11 bases between. CDR3 protein: CASSGYRTYGYTF. The CDR3 nucleotides are TGTGCCAGTAGTGGATACAGGACCTATGGCTACACCTTC.

This chain uses TRBV19 with TRBJ1-4, with 10 bases identical to TRBD1. J was trimmed by 2 bases and V by 5 bases; bases with no gene match: 5. The V gene's germline CDR1 is LNHDA and CDR2 SQIVND (reference sequence). This CDR3 comprises 16 residues. CDR3 loop: CASSAPGQGTNEKLFF. CDR3 coding DNA: TGTGCCAGTAGTGCGCCGGGACAGGGGACTAATGAAAAACTGTTTTTT.

J is TRBJ2-2 and V is TRBV14, with 7 nucleotides matching TRBD1. The J segment lost 7 bases and the V segment lost 1 base, leaving 6 bases of the junction unmatched. CDR1 is SGHDN and CDR2 is FVKESK in the germline V gene. The CDR3 runs to 15 residues. The CDR3 spells CASSQATGVDGELFF. The CDR3 bases are TGTGCCAGCAGCCAAGCCACAGGGGTCGACGGGGAGCTGTTTTTT.

This sequence joins TRBV6-5 and TRBJ2-7; D is undetermined. The CDR3 has 13 residues. Germline V gene sequence: CDR1 MNHEY, CDR2 SVGAGI. The V and J ends lost 0 bases and 6 bases respectively, with 9 bases between them. CDR3 sequence: CASSYSKPGEQYF. As DNA, the CDR3 is TGTGCCAGCAGTTACTCTAAGCCCGGCGAGCAGTACTTC.

This chain links TRBV7-2 with TRBJ2-3; TRBD2 matches 11 bases. CDR3 length equals 18 residues. Trimming cost V 5 bases and J 4 bases; bases outside gene matches: 14. Germline V gene sequence: CDR1 SGHTA, CDR2 FQGNSA. The CDR3 DNA sequence: TGTGCCAGCAGCCAAACTAGCGGGAGAGCGACGGGCGCAGATACGCAGTATTTT. This translates into CASSQTSGRATGADTQYF. The full variable domain, rest sourced from reference TRBV7-2 and TRBJ2-3, is GAGVSQSPSNKVTEKGKDVELRCDPISGHTALYWYRQSLGQGLEFLIYFQGNSAPDKSGLPSDRFSAERTGGSVSTLTIQRTQQEDSAVYLCASSQTSGRATGADTQYFGPGTRLTVL.

The gene calls are TRBV5-1 and TRBJ1-3; 8 nucleotides agree with TRBD1. The CDR3 has 14 amino acids. With V trimmed by 4 bases and J by 4 bases, 4 bases remained unmatched. Germline values: CDR1 SGHRS, CDR2 YFSETQ. The CDR3 is CASSPTGVGNTIYF. The CDR3 nucleotides read TGCGCCAGCAGCCCGACAGGGGTCGGAAACACCATATATTTT.

The chain employs TRBV5-1 and TRBJ2-5, with D unresolved. V was trimmed by 4 bases and J by 5 bases, leaving 12 bases between them. This CDR3 has 13 amino acids. Germline CDR1 SGHRS, CDR2 YFSETQ. The CDR3 bases are TGCGCCAGCAGCGCGATTAGTCGGGAGACCCAGTACTTC. This gives the protein CASSAISRETQYF.

This clone was recorded a few times. The rearrangement joins TRBV6-5 to TRBJ1-5; 7 nucleotides match TRBD1. With V trimmed by 4 bases and J by 7 bases, 4 bases remained unmatched. Looked up from germline, CDR1 is MNHEY and CDR2 is SVGAGI. The CDR3 extends over 13 amino acids. CDR3 coding DNA: TGTGCCAGCAGTTTCCAGGGGGACCAGCCCCAGCATTTT. Protein sequence: CASSFQGDQPQHF.

V is TRBV7-3 and J is TRBJ2-1, with D maybe TRBD1 (6 bases). The CDR3 sequence is 13 residues long. Germline assignment: CDR1 SGHTA and CDR2 FQGTGA. Deletions cut 5 bases from V and 4 bases from J, with 9 bases between. The CDR3 sequence is CASSQGRYNEQFF. Here the CDR3 DNA reads TGTGCCAGCAGCCAGGGGCGGTACAATGAGCAGTTCTTC.

The rearrangement links TRBV7-9 to TRBJ1-3; a possible D gene is TRBD1 (5 bases). V was pared by 6 bases and J by 0 bases, with 12 bases between. CDR1 and CDR2 (germline): SEHNR, FQNEAQ (reference sequence). The CDR3 is 15 amino acids. In DNA form, the CDR3 reads TGTGCCAGCAGTTCCCGACAGCTCTCTGGAAACACCATATATTTT. Encoded protein: CASSSRQLSGNTIYF.

The chain links TRBV18 to TRBJ2-5, with a weak D call TRBD2 (5 bases). Germline V gives CDR1 KGHSH, CDR2 LQKENI. The CDR3 is made up of 14 amino acids. Trimming removed 2 bases from V and 5 bases from J, with 12 bases in between. The CDR3 region has the DNA TGTGCCAGCTCACCAGCTCGGGATTCGGAGACCCAGTACTTC. Amino acids: CASSPARDSETQYF.

The chain joins TRBV7-9 to TRBJ2-3; possibly TRBD2 for D (6 bases). The V gene lost 0 bases and the J gene lost 3 bases, with 7 bases spanning the gap. The CDR3 extends over 14 amino acids. Germline-derived CDR1 and CDR2 are SEHNR and FQNEAQ (reference sequence). The CDR3, as DNA: TGTGCCAGCAGCTTAGCGGGGGGTACAGATACGCAGTATTTT. It yields the protein CASSLAGGTDTQYF.